These 23 T cell receptor beta chains came from one sample sequenced in a study of T cells in Graves' hyperthyroidism and ophthalmopathy. Amplification of TCR beta CDR3 regions used RNA as the template. HTBI primers drove first-round RT-PCR of the TCR CDR3. TCRdb independently ran MiXCR on the multiplex PCR reads; one entry per CDR3 protein. This table holds fewer than 25,000 distinct CDR3 sequences, approximately 49% found once. Sequences were obtained from blood. These receptors originate from a woman aged 40 to 49 with Graves' hyperthyroidism that later progressed to Graves' ophthalmopathy.

This clonotype qualifies as medium-sized. The gene calls are TRBV7-9 and TRBJ2-1, with D hard to call. V was clipped by 1 base and J by 5 bases, with 9 bases between them. Germline CDR1 reads SEHNR; CDR2 reads FQNEAQ (reference sequence). The CDR3 loop spans 14 amino acids. CDR3 coding DNA: TGTGCCAGCAGCTTAGGGCAGCTGAACAATGAGCAGTTCTTC. Translated, it gives CASSLGQLNNEQFF.

By frequency in the sample, this clonotype is medium-sized. The J gene is TRBJ1-5, the V gene TRBV5-1; maybe TRBD1 (5 bases). V shed 4 bases and J shed 5 bases, with 10 bases lying between them. Germline V gene lookup returns CDR1 SGHRS and CDR2 YFSETQ. CDR3 size: 13 residues. This CDR3 reads CASSKGVDQPQHF. The CDR3 DNA reads as TGCGCCAGCAGCAAAGGGGTAGATCAGCCCCAGCATTTT.

In this sample, this clonotype is medium-sized. The rearrangement uses TRBV7-2 and TRBJ2-4; no clear D gene. Germline lookup yields CDR1 SGHTA and CDR2 FQGNSA. The CDR3 consists of 11 residues. Trimming took off 5 bases at V and 8 bases at J, with 7 bases between the two ends. As DNA, the CDR3 is TGTGCCAGCAGCACAACGGACATTCAGTACTTC. Amino acid sequence: CASSTTDIQYF.

This clonotype has at least ten counts. This rearrangement joins TRBV4-2 to TRBJ2-2; 7 bases agree with TRBD2. Looked up from germline, CDR1 is LGHNA and CDR2 is YNFKEQ. The V gene end was trimmed by 4 bases and the J gene end by 1 base; junction bases not matched to a gene: 3. CDR3 length: 15 residues. As DNA, the CDR3 is TGTGCCAGCAGCCCCACTAGCGAGAACACCGGGGAGCTGTTTTTT. It translates to CASSPTSENTGELFF.

This chain links TRBV6-4 with TRBJ2-1; 7 nucleotides agree with TRBD2. V was pared by 4 bases and J by 12 bases, with 15 bases of the junction left unmatched. CDR1 is MRHNA and CDR2 is SNTAGT in the germline V gene. The CDR3 loop spans 15 amino acids. The CDR3 coding sequence is TGTGCCAGCAGTGCAGGAGCGGGGCACACAGATACGCAGTTCTTC. Translation gives CASSAGAGHTDTQFF.

This clonotype qualifies as medium-sized. V gene TRBV20-1 combines with J gene TRBJ2-5; the D is unclear. CDR1 and CDR2 (germline): DFQATT, SNEGSKA (reference sequence). V lost 0 bases and J lost 5, with 13 bases in between. The CDR3 is made up of 14 amino acids. CDR3 sequence: CSARDSDPRETQYF. The CDR3 DNA is TGCAGTGCTAGAGATAGTGATCCACGGGAGACCCAGTACTTC.

This chain joins TRBV12-3 or TRBV12-4 and TRBJ2-1; 8 bases match TRBD1. The CDR3 loop spans 12 amino acids. After removal of 6 bases from V and 9 bases from J, the junction contained 4 bases not matched to a gene. The CDR3 nucleotides are TGTGCCAGCAGCACAGGGGGAGGTGAGCAGTTCTTC. It codes for CASSTGGGEQFF.

This clonotype is labeled as medium-sized. The chain is built from TRBV7-3 and TRBJ2-1; D might be TRBD1 (5 bases). This CDR3 is 15 amino acids long. With 4 bases removed from V and 5 bases from J, the gap between germline ends came to 15 bases. Per germline, CDR1 SGHTA and CDR2 FQGTGA. DNA for the CDR3: TGTGCCAGCAGCTCACGGCAGGGTTGGAACAATGAGCAGTTCTTC. This encodes CASSSRQGWNNEQFF.

This clonotype has at least ten counts. This sequence may be a read error, since a much larger clone differs from it by one base. V and J are TRBV7-2 and TRBJ2-4, with 9 positions matching TRBD2. CDR1 is SGHTA, CDR2 FQGNSA, per germline. The CDR3 is 13 amino acids. The CDR3, as DNA: TGTGCCGGCAGCCCCAGGACTAGCGACATTCAGTACTTC. The encoded protein is CAGSPRTSDIQYF. Combining the CDR3 with reference TRBV7-2 and TRBJ2-4 gives the whole variable domain GAGVSQSPSNKVTEKGKDVELRCDPISGHTALYWYRQSLGQGLEFLIYFQGNSAPDKSGLPSDRFSAERTGGSVSTLTIQRTQQEDSAVYLCAGSPRTSDIQYFGAGTRLSVL.

This chain links TRBV2 with TRBJ2-1; 15 bases align to TRBD2. From germline, CDR1 is SNHLY and CDR2 FYNNEI. Trimming cost V 6 bases and J 5 bases; bases outside gene matches: 2. The CDR3 is 15 amino acids. CDR3 sequence reads: CASSWTSGGDNEQFF. The CDR3 nucleotides are TGTGCCAGCAGCTGGACTAGCGGGGGGGACAATGAGCAGTTCTTC.

The chain recombines TRBV7-9 with TRBJ2-7; D gene uncertain. Trimming cost V 4 bases and J 0 bases, with 4 bases left between them. This CDR3 spans 12 amino acids. Germline CDR1 reads SEHNR; CDR2 reads FQNEAQ (reference sequence). CDR3 region: CASSSSSYEQYF. The CDR3, as DNA: TGTGCCAGCAGCTCCAGCTCCTACGAGCAGTACTTC.

This clonotype was detected only a few times. The chain combines TRBV7-3 with TRBJ2-2, with D perhaps TRBD2 (7 bases). There are 15 residues in the CDR3. Germline V gene lookup returns CDR1 SGHTA and CDR2 FQGTGA. V lost 5 bases and J 6 bases, leaving 16 bases between the germline ends. CDR3 residues: CASSPRGARSGELFF. CDR3 nucleotides: TGTGCCAGCAGCCCCCGGGGGGCGCGGTCCGGGGAGCTGTTTTTT.

The rearrangement uses TRBV19 and TRBJ1-1; 7 bases map to TRBD1. V dropped 1 base and J dropped 3; count of bases not matched to a gene: 5. This CDR3 has 15 amino acids. CDR1 is LNHDA, CDR2 SQIVND, per germline (reference sequence). The CDR3 sequence: CASSIVEGADTEAFF. CDR3 in DNA: TGTGCCAGTAGTATAGTGGAGGGGGCGGACACTGAAGCTTTCTTT.

There are a few counts of this clonotype. This chain uses TRBV2 with TRBJ2-5; D tentatively fits TRBD1 or TRBD2 (5 bases each). The V gene's germline CDR1 is SNHLY and CDR2 FYNNEI. The ends were cut back, 10 bases at V and 9 bases at J, with 27 bases in the middle. This CDR3 is 15 amino acids long. CDR3 amino acids: CATRGQGSPNQPQYF. CDR3 bases: TGTGCCACGAGGGGTCAGGGTTCGCCCAATCAGCCCCAGTACTTC.

The chain carries TRBV7-3 and TRBJ2-3; D is uncertain. This CDR3 is built from 14 residues. V lost 1 base and J lost 1, with 6 bases in between. From germline, CDR1 is SGHTA and CDR2 FQGTGA. CDR3 nucleotides: TGTGCCAGCAGCTTAAAGGCCGGCACAGATACGCAGTATTTT. This translates into CASSLKAGTDTQYF. Full variable domain (outside the CDR3, taken from reference TRBV7-3 and TRBJ2-3): GAGVSQTPSNKVTEKGKYVELRCDPISGHTALYWYRQSLGQGPEFLIYFQGTGAADDSGLPNDRFFAVRPEGSVSTLKIQRTERGDSAVYLCASSLKAGTDTQYFGPGTRLTVL.

The V and J genes are TRBV15 and TRBJ2-1; TRBD1 aligns across 8 bases. The CDR3 extends over 15 amino acids. V gave up 1 base and J gave up 10 bases; unmatched junction bases: 9. Germline V gene lookup returns CDR1 LNHNV and CDR2 YYDKDF (reference sequence). The CDR3 DNA is TGTGCCACCAGCAGAGGGGCGGGACAGGTCGGCGAGCAGTTCTTC. Its protein product is CATSRGAGQVGEQFF.

This clonotype rates as medium-sized (0.01 to 0.1%). The gene calls are TRBV7-8 and TRBJ1-2; the D gene is possibly TRBD1 (5 bases). In germline, CDR1 is SGHVS, CDR2 FQNEAQ. The CDR3 runs to 15 residues. V was clipped by 2 bases and J by 3 bases, with 13 bases between them. DNA of the CDR3: TGTGCCAGCAGCTTAACCCGTGACAGCTACTATGGCTACACCTTC. Translating gives CASSLTRDSYYGYTF. The variable domain in full, with the rest retrieved from reference TRBV7-8 and TRBJ1-2, is GAGVSQSPRYKVAKRGQDVALRCDPISGHVSLFWYQQALGQGPEFLTYFQNEAQLDKSGLPSDRFFAERPEGSVSTLKIQRTQQEDSAVYLCASSLTRDSYYGYTFGSGTRLTVV.

This clonotype was recorded at least ten times. The V call is TRBV7-2, the J call TRBJ2-3; D may be TRBD1 (5 bases). Trimming pared 5 bases from V and 2 bases from J, leaving 11 bases between. CDR3 length: 14 residues. Germline lookup yields CDR1 SGHTA and CDR2 FQGNSA. Written as DNA, the CDR3 is TGTGCCAGCAGCCGTACAGGAATCACAGATACGCAGTATTTT. This codes for CASSRTGITDTQYF.

The chain employs TRBV9 and TRBJ2-7, with D possibly matching TRBD1 (6 bases). CDR1 is SGDLS and CDR2 is YYNGEE in the germline V gene. This CDR3 comprises 14 residues. V was shortened by 3 bases and J by 3 bases, with 13 bases between the two germline ends. CDR3 loop: CASSARDNVYEQYF. The CDR3 DNA follows: TGTGCCAGCAGCGCCCGGGACAATGTCTACGAGCAGTACTTC.

By sample fraction, this clonotype is medium-sized. This chain links TRBV7-6 with TRBJ2-5; no clear D gene. The CDR3 consists of 11 residues. Germline CDR1 SGHVS, CDR2 FNYEAQ. Trimming pared 3 bases from V and 4 bases from J, leaving 3 bases between. The CDR3: CASSFGETQYF. DNA for the CDR3: TGTGCCAGCAGCTTTGGAGAGACCCAGTACTTC.

This clonotype came up many times. This sequence may be a read error, since a much larger clone differs from it by one base. The chain employs TRBV2 and TRBJ1-5, with 7 bases matching TRBD1. The CDR3 spans 15 residues. CDR1 and CDR2 from the germline V gene are SNHLY and FYNNEI. The CDR3 loop is CASEDRKVVDQPRHF. The CDR3 DNA sequence: TGTGCCAGCGAGGACAGGAAGGTCGTGGATCAGCCCCGGCATTTT.

The chain joins TRBV5-1 to TRBJ2-1; D unresolved. Germline values: CDR1 SGHRS, CDR2 YFSETQ. Trimming stripped 4 bases from V and 5 bases from J, with 13 bases between. CDR3 size: 14 residues. Here the CDR3 DNA reads TGCGCCAGCAGCGTCAACTTTGTAGACAATGAGCAGTTCTTC. Amino acids: CASSVNFVDNEQFF.

This clonotype is categorized as medium-sized. CDR3 sequence: CASSPGTGAYEQYF. As DNA, the CDR3 is TGTGCCAGCAGCCCTGGGACAGGAGCCTACGAGCAGTACTTC. This chain uses TRBV2 with TRBJ2-7; 8 bases align to TRBD1. The germline V gene encodes CDR1 SNHLY and CDR2 FYNNEI. The V segment lost 6 bases and the J segment 2 bases; nucleotides outside the gene matches: 6. This CDR3 is 14 amino acids long.